The subject of this entry is one T cell receptor beta chain. This sample was taken from a study of T-cell memory formation after mild COVID-19. TCRdb recomputed calls from the 5' RACE reads with MiXCR, one row per CDR3 protein. Found here are tens of thousands of distinct CDR3 sequences, about 14% of them singletons; the top ten hold roughly two fifths. V was trimmed by 2 bases and J by 3 bases, leaving 10 bases between them. Germline loops: CDR1 MNHEY, CDR2 SVGAGI. This CDR3 has 14 residues. The sequence came from a young man who had mild COVID-19 (a few samples of this study predate the infection). Cell type and time point are not known. The chain couples TRBV6-5 to TRBJ1-1; tentative D call: TRBD1 (5 bases). The sequenced material came from PBMCs or a T cell subset sorted from them (not recorded which). CDR3 sequence: CASSYGGAYTEAFF. The CDR3 DNA is TGTGCCAGCAGTTACGGGGGTGCGTACACTGAAGCTTTCTTT.